The T cell receptor beta chain described here comes from a study of spatial heterogeneity in lung cancer. The sample's time point: sample taken at primary tumor resection. Whole-study results and caveats: Alpha chain coverage of tumor T cells was estimated at approximately 6.8%, and beta chain coverage at approximately 13%. Tumor mutation count correlated with how many alpha and beta TCRs expanded intratumorally.

Judged by abundance, this clonotype is medium-sized. Antigen: not known. Each CDR3 protein gets one entry after TCRdb re-called the 5' RACE reads with MiXCR. The table has more than 10,000 distinct CDR3 sequences, around 6% seen once. Trimming left V 0 bases short and J 0 bases short, with 14 bases between. This CDR3 spans 17 amino acids. In germline, CDR1 is MNHEY, CDR2 SVGEGT. This TCR was sampled from a female donor with early-stage non-small cell lung cancer. This specimen was lung tumor tissue, taken at surgery. The gene calls are TRBV6-2 or TRBV6-3 and TRBJ2-5; D unclear. In nucleotides, the CDR3 is TGTGCCAGCAGTTACTCGAAAAACTGGGCAGACCAAGAGACCCAGTACTTC. It is translated as CASSYSKNWADQETQYF.